Presented here are 23 T cell receptor beta chains from one specimen sequenced in a study of shared clonotypes between healthy human individuals. Positively selected for CCR7, the CD45RO-negative cells used as naive CD8 cells excluded terminally differentiated effector memory CD45RA+ cells. Profiled with immunoSEQ multiplex PCR; TCRdb holds only in-frame clones, not every one. The sample lists 2 million to 2.5 million clones, about 94% occurring once. The sequenced sample was naive CD8+ T cells sorted from blood. The receptors originated from a man between 18 and 29 years old in good health.

This chain links TRBV30 with TRBJ1-1, with a weak D call TRBD1 (6 bases). This CDR3 region has 12 residues. V gave up 4 bases and J gave up 12 bases, with 18 bases separating them. CDR1 and CDR2 from the germline V gene are GTSNPN and SVGIG (reference sequence). The CDR3 DNA is TGTGCCTGGACGAACGACAGGATGATATCTTTCTTT. This gives the protein CAWTNDRMISFF.

The rearrangement links TRBV7-9 to TRBJ2-1, with 8 bases lining up with TRBD2. The CDR3 length is 17 residues. The ends lost 0 bases at V and 8 bases at J; junction bases unmatched: 12. CDR1 is SEHNR, CDR2 FQNEAQ, per germline (reference sequence). CDR3 nucleotide sequence: TGTGCCAGCAGCTTAGCATTCAGCGGGAGTTTATCGGATGAGCAGTTCTTC. Its translation: CASSLAFSGSLSDEQFF.

This chain joins TRBV9 and TRBJ1-2; no definite D call. Germline assignment: CDR1 SGDLS and CDR2 YYNGEE. The CDR3 spans 16 residues. V gave up 0 bases and J gave up 0 bases, with 12 bases separating them. The CDR3 loop is CASSVGFGRANYGYTF. The CDR3 region has the DNA TGTGCCAGCAGCGTAGGTTTCGGGCGAGCTAACTATGGCTACACCTTC.

The rearrangement joins TRBV7-9 to TRBJ2-5, with D possibly matching TRBD2 (5 bases). CDR1 SEHNR and CDR2 FQNEAQ come from the germline V gene (reference sequence). Trimming removed 5 bases at V and 4 bases at J, with 20 bases between. CDR3 size: 16 residues. The CDR3 reads CASSPLSGGERETQYF. Here the CDR3 DNA reads TGTGCCAGCAGCCCCCTGAGCGGAGGAGAGAGAGAGACCCAGTACTTC. Combining the CDR3 with reference TRBV7-9 and TRBJ2-5 gives the whole variable domain DTGVSQNPRHKITKRGQNVTFRCDPISEHNRLYWYRQTLGQGPEFLTYFQNEAQLEKSRLLSDRFSAERPKGSFSTLEIQRTEQGDSAMYLCASSPLSGGERETQYFGPGTRLLVL.

This chain joins TRBV9 and TRBJ2-1, with a tentative D call TRBD1 (6 bases). V lost 0 bases to trimming and J lost 3 bases, with 10 bases between them. Germline lookup yields CDR1 SGDLS and CDR2 YYNGEE. The CDR3 extends over 15 amino acids. CDR3 protein: CASSVAGVDYNEQFF. The CDR3 nucleotides read TGTGCCAGCAGCGTAGCAGGGGTAGACTACAATGAGCAGTTCTTC.

The chain joins TRBV9 to TRBJ2-5; D tentatively fits TRBD1 or TRBD2 (5 bases each). The V end lost 0 bases, the J end lost 7 bases, and 22 bases lay between the germline ends. Germline loops: CDR1 SGDLS, CDR2 YYNGEE. This CDR3 is built from 17 residues. Here the CDR3 reads CASSVEGSGPFEVTQYF. The CDR3 DNA is TGTGCCAGCAGCGTAGAAGGTTCGGGGCCGTTTGAAGTGACCCAGTACTTC.

This rearrangement joins TRBV4-1 to TRBJ2-7; D is possibly TRBD1 (6 bases). Germline assignment: CDR1 MGHRA and CDR2 YSYEKL. CDR3 size: 16 residues. Trimming stripped 0 bases from V and 7 bases from J, with 19 bases between. The CDR3 DNA is TGCGCCAGCAGCCAAGATCGGCAGGGGTGGGTATGGGAGCAGTACTTC. It is translated as CASSQDRQGWVWEQYF.

This rearrangement joins TRBV5-8 to TRBJ1-5; D ambiguous. The CDR3 totals 13 residues. Trimming shortened V by 0 bases and J by 9 bases, and 10 bases separated the two germline ends. CDR1 and CDR2 (germline): SGHTS, YDEGEE. The chain's CDR3 is CASSLGGERPQHF. The CDR3 DNA follows: TGTGCCAGCAGCTTGGGCGGAGAGAGGCCCCAGCATTTT.

The rearrangement uses TRBV28 and TRBJ2-5, with 8 positions matching TRBD2. The V and J ends lost 3 bases and 0 bases, in that order; junction bases with no gene match: 18. Germline CDR1 MDHEN, CDR2 SYDVKM. The CDR3 contains 20 residues. The CDR3 coding sequence is TGTGCCAGCAGTTTTTTGGTTGCGGGGGGTCTCACTGAGTACCAAGAGACCCAGTACTTC. It codes for CASSFLVAGGLTEYQETQYF.

This chain joins TRBV9 and TRBJ1-2, with D possibly matching TRBD1 (6 bases). The CDR3 contains 18 residues. Deletions cut 0 bases from V and 0 bases from J, with 18 bases between. Looked up from germline, CDR1 is SGDLS and CDR2 is YYNGEE. The CDR3 DNA reads TGTGCCAGCAGCGTAGGTAAGGGGGACGGATCAGCTAACTATGGCTACACCTTC. Residues: CASSVGKGDGSANYGYTF.

The chain links TRBV27 to TRBJ1-1, with TRBD1 as a possible D gene (6 bases). V was trimmed by 2 bases and J by 4 bases, leaving 20 bases between them. Germline V lookup: CDR1 MNHEY, CDR2 SMNVEV (reference sequence). The CDR3 contains 17 residues. The DNA of the CDR3 is TGTGCCAGCAGTTTAGGAGGGGGGAGACTTCAAGGCACTGAAGCTTTCTTT. Protein product: CASSLGGGRLQGTEAFF.

On this clone: Other nucleotide sequences from this sample produce the same CDR3. This chain connects TRBV5-1 to TRBJ2-7; 7 nucleotides align to TRBD2. This CDR3 region has 13 residues. Germline V CDR1 and CDR2: SGHRS, YFSETQ. Trimming took 2 bases from V and 2 from J; bases not matched to a gene: 1. The CDR3 here is CASSFGLAYEQYF. In DNA form, the CDR3 reads TGCGCCAGCAGCTTTGGACTAGCCTACGAGCAGTACTTC.

This chain joins TRBV19 and TRBJ1-3; weak D call: TRBD1 (5 bases). The CDR3 loop spans 14 amino acids. Trimming left V 5 bases short and J 3 bases short, with 11 bases between. CDR1 and CDR2 (germline): LNHDA, SQIVND (reference sequence). CDR3 amino acids: CASSPGHRGNTIYF. The CDR3 nucleotides read TGTGCCAGTAGTCCCGGACACCGTGGAAACACCATATATTTT.

The chain has TRBV14 and TRBJ2-1; 10 bases fit TRBD2. The CDR3 sequence is 14 residues long. Germline V gene data show CDR1 as SGHDN and CDR2 as FVKESK. With 2 bases clipped from V and 9 bases from J, the junction kept 4 bases outside the gene matches. For the CDR3, the DNA is TGTGCCAGCAGCCAAATTATAGCGGGAGGTGAGCAGTTCTTC. Translating gives CASSQIIAGGEQFF.

The V call is TRBV9, the J call TRBJ2-3, with D uncertain. Germline loops: CDR1 SGDLS, CDR2 YYNGEE. CDR3 size: 16 residues. V dropped 4 bases and J dropped 6 bases, with 21 bases sitting between them. The CDR3 DNA reads as TGTGCCAGCAGCCCTAGGACGGACGTCGTGATTGATACGCAGTATTTT. This translates into CASSPRTDVVIDTQYF.

This clone occurred a few times. The V gene is TRBV10-3, the J gene TRBJ1-6; TRBD1 matches at 9 bases. With V trimmed by 6 bases and J by 9 bases, 9 bases remained unmatched. Germline CDR1 reads ENHRY; CDR2 reads SYGVKD. The CDR3 is 15 amino acids. The CDR3 bases are TGTGCCATCAGCCGGACAGGGGATGGCGGTTCACCCCTCCACTTT. It is translated as CAISRTGDGGSPLHF.

In this sample, this clone turned up once. The chain has TRBV19 and TRBJ1-6, with TRBD1 as a possible D gene (5 bases). The V gene's germline CDR1 is LNHDA and CDR2 SQIVND (reference sequence). V was trimmed by 5 bases and J by 8 bases, leaving 13 bases between them. The length of the CDR3 is 14 residues. The CDR3 protein is CASSPGEGYSPLHF. The CDR3 nucleotides are TGTGCCAGTAGTCCCGGGGAGGGGTATTCACCCCTCCACTTT.

This clone was seen only once. The V and J genes are TRBV7-6 and TRBJ1-1; TRBD1 agrees at 8 bases. Germline V gene sequence: CDR1 SGHVS, CDR2 FNYEAQ. This CDR3 has 14 amino acids. Germline trimming cut 5 bases from V and 2 bases from J; bases unmatched to any gene: 4. The CDR3 nucleotides read TGTGCCAGCAGCCCACAGGGGGATAACACTGAAGCTTTCTTT. This gives the protein CASSPQGDNTEAFF.

This sequence joins TRBV7-6 and TRBJ2-7, with 7 bases lining up with TRBD2. The CDR3 is 14 amino acids. Germline-derived CDR1 and CDR2 are SGHVS and FNYEAQ. V dropped 5 bases and J dropped 4; count of bases not matched to a gene: 8. The CDR3: CASSLGSGGYEQYF. For the CDR3, the DNA is TGTGCCAGCAGCCTAGGGTCCGGGGGGTACGAGCAGTACTTC.

The rearrangement uses TRBV5-6 and TRBJ1-2; unclear D gene. Trimming took 1 base from V and 3 from J, leaving 10 bases between them. There are 14 residues in the CDR3. Germline loops: CDR1 SGHDT, CDR2 YYEEEE. In DNA form, the CDR3 reads TGTGCCAGCAGCTTGATGGGAGCCGACTATGGCTACACCTTC. The encoded protein is CASSLMGADYGYTF.

This rearrangement joins TRBV19 to TRBJ1-2, with D perhaps TRBD1 (5 bases). V lost 10 bases to trimming and J lost 4 bases, with 16 bases between them. The CDR3 covers 13 residues. Germline values: CDR1 LNHDA, CDR2 SQIVND (reference sequence). The CDR3 is CATYQGSFYGYTF. Here the CDR3 DNA reads TGTGCCACCTATCAGGGTAGCTTCTATGGCTACACCTTC.

The V gene is TRBV28, the J gene TRBJ2-3; 13 positions agree with TRBD2. There are 18 residues in the CDR3. The germline gives CDR1 MDHEN, CDR2 SYDVKM. J was trimmed by 4 bases and V by 5 bases; bases with no gene match: 12. The chain's CDR3 is CASSTVLTSGGLADTQYF. As DNA, the CDR3 is TGTGCCAGCAGTACTGTTCTGACTAGCGGGGGGCTTGCAGATACGCAGTATTTT.

The CDR3 protein is CAWSVGQHYEQYF. The CDR3 DNA follows: TGTGCCTGGAGTGTAGGCCAGCACTACGAGCAGTACTTC. The genes are TRBV30 and TRBJ2-7; D is uncertain. Germline V lookup: CDR1 GTSNPN, CDR2 SVGIG (reference sequence). Between the trimmed V and J ends, which lost 0 bases and 3 bases, there was a span of 9 bases. The CDR3 runs to 13 residues.